This entry describes one T cell receptor beta chain. The antigen is not known. Relative to the germline gene, one junction end is altered; a read error may explain this. The data are from a study of identical twins. One entry per CDR3 protein, called by TCRdb with MiXCR from the 5' RACE reads. This table has around 470,000 distinct CDR3 sequences, approximately 14% appearing once. The CDR3 extends over 15 amino acids. Germline V CDR1 and CDR2: SNHLY, FYNNEI. The study, taken as a whole, reports: Insertions were reduced in abundant cord blood beta clonotypes but not in memory repertoires.

In addition, the sample was reused for a study of yellow fever vaccine responses in identical twins.

The clonotype was recovered from a woman aged 18-30 years in good health. V usage is TRBV2 and J usage is TRBJ1-4; TRBD1 might be the D (5 bases). Sample: CD4+ T cells sorted from blood. CDR3 protein: CASSEGGGFNEKLFF. For the CDR3, the DNA is TGTGCCAGCAGCGAAGGTGGGGGATTTAATGAAAAACTGTTTTTT.